This T cell receptor (beta chain) was identified in a study of blood T cell repertoires in COVID-19. Per the study methods: Cell counts per sample came from amplifying reference gene primers. TCRdb's copy holds only in-frame clones and misses some; the assay was immunoSEQ multiplex PCR. V and J calls and clone size are as listed in that table; D and trimming were resolved from the DNA. The sample lists around 87,000 clones; almost 80% were seen once. This CDR3 region has 14 residues. Germline-derived CDR1 and CDR2 are KGHDR and SFDVKD. Deletions cut 4 bases from V and 1 base from J, with 7 bases between.

Source material: peripheral blood. The clonotype comes from a human donor in a cohort sampled during active COVID-19. V gene TRBV24-1 combines with J gene TRBJ1-5; D perhaps matches TRBD1 (5 bases). The CDR3 nucleotides read TGTGCCACCAGTGAGGAGGGGAGCAATCAGCCCCAGCATTTT. Its protein is CATSEEGSNQPQHF.